This TCR beta chain was identified in a study of T-cell memory formation after mild COVID-19. From the 5' RACE reads, TCRdb called clonotypes with MiXCR, one entry per CDR3 protein. The sample carries some 250,000 distinct CDR3 sequences, more than 15% recorded once. Trimming removed 3 bases from V and 1 base from J, with 12 bases in between. The CDR3 has 15 amino acids. Germline V CDR1 and CDR2: SGHAT, FQNNGV. This clonotype has more than one count but fewer than ten. Its antigen remains unknown. General study results and limits: Memory cells collected pre-infection included some clones that later responded, suggesting cross-reactive memory joined.

V usage is TRBV11-2 and J usage is TRBJ1-1; D ambiguous. Sequenced input: PBMCs or a T cell subset sorted from them (not recorded which). The TCR comes from a man aged 18 to 35 who had mild COVID-19 (a few samples of this study predate the infection). Cell type and time point are not known. For the CDR3, the DNA is TGTGCCAGCAGCTTGCTACCGGGCCGGAACACTGAAGCTTTCTTT. Translated: CASSLLPGRNTEAFF.